This T cell receptor beta chain was recovered during a study of T cell responses to AZD1222 COVID-19 vaccine. The study's findings and limits: Among spike-specific TCRs, nearly half reportedly target unmutated variant regions. Spike-specific TCR breadth and depth grew following two AZD1222 doses. Clonal diversity may have been underestimated, and the donors were mostly white British, with more females than males. CD4 TCRs associated with vaccination spanned spike, dominating at 160-218 and 743-854.

A word on this clone: Its antigen is undetermined.

Trimming removed 5 bases at V and 8 bases at J, with 20 bases between. The CDR3 covers 15 residues. Per germline, CDR1 LGHDT and CDR2 YNNKEL (reference sequence). Generated by immunoSEQ multiplex PCR, the TCRdb table keeps only in-frame clones and is missing some. The repertoire includes some 130,000 clones, about nine tenths of them detected once, and about 7.1% sits in the top ten. The sequence was obtained from an adult in good health. Specimen: peripheral blood, collected on day 0 of AZD1222 vaccination. The gene calls are TRBV3-1 (or the pseudogene TRBV3-2) and TRBJ2-3; D may be TRBD2 (7 bases). The CDR3 sequence: CASSYGTGGHATQYF. In DNA, the CDR3 is TGTGCCAGCAGCTACGGTACGGGGGGCCATGCTACGCAGTATTTT.